A single sample is the source of the 12 T cell receptor beta chains below, sequenced in a study of tumor-infiltrating lymphocytes in primary liver carcinoma. With a constant-region primer, TCR beta cDNA was made from around 520 ng of total RNA. Libraries for TCR beta were built through three nested multiplex PCR rounds, which together made up a slightly modified ARM-PCR procedure. Forward primers for TRBV1-TRBV30 and a C-beta reverse primer served the first two PCR rounds, at roughly 10 cycles each. TCRdb re-derived calls from the multiplex PCR reads in MiXCR, one entry per CDR3 protein. The data show some 50,000 distinct CDR3 sequences, less than 75% seen once. Co-extracted RNA and DNA came from 20-30 mg of unsorted bulk tissue. Sequencing input: liver tumor tissue from sampling region 5. Stated subset: tumor region T5, tumor centre. The receptor source for this set is a man aged 35 to 55 with primary liver carcinoma and hepatitis B virus infection.

This clonotype was picked up many times. This rearrangement joins TRBV6-5 to TRBJ2-7; 7 bases agree with TRBD2. The CDR3 is 15 residues long. The germline V gene has CDR1 MNHEY and CDR2 SVGAGI. V trimming: 0 bases; J trimming: 2 bases; junction bases outside the gene matches: 4. CDR3 in DNA: TGTGCCAGCAGTTACTCGCGGGGGTCCCCCTACGAGCAGTACTTC. The encoded protein is CASSYSRGSPYEQYF.

Details on this clonotype: A single base separates this from a much larger clone, so it may be a read error. The chain carries TRBV21-1 and TRBJ2-1; no DNA check was done on the table's D call, TRBD1. TRBV21-1 is a known pseudogene. The CDR3 consists of 13 residues. Written as DNA, the CDR3 is TGTGCCAGCAGACAGGGGGCCGCCAATGAGCACTTCTTC. Translated, it gives CASRQGAANEHFF.

Concerning this clonotype: At one boundary the junction diverges from the germline segment, which might be a read error. The chain carries TRBV4-1 and TRBJ2-3; D might be TRBD1 (5 bases). Germline assignment: CDR1 MGHRA and CDR2 YSYEKL. There are 17 residues in the CDR3. CDR3 in amino acids: CASSQEYKRGGADTRYF. The DNA for the CDR3 is TGCGCCAGCAGCCAAGAATACAAGCGAGGTGGGGCAGATACGCGGTATTTT.

This clonotype was seen just once. This chain links TRBV7-2 with TRBJ2-5; possible D gene TRBD2, 7 bases. Germline values: CDR1 SGHTA, CDR2 FQGNSA. The CDR3 extends over 16 amino acids. Deletions cut 5 bases from V and 5 bases from J, with 21 bases between. The CDR3 here is CASSVLGLGGGETQYF. The DNA for the CDR3 is TGTGCCAGCAGCGTTCTAGGACTAGGGGGGGGCGAGACCCAGTACTTC.

This rearrangement joins TRBV29-1 to TRBJ2-7, with TRBD1 identical over 8 bases. CDR3 length: 13 residues. CDR1 is SQVTM, CDR2 ANQGSEA, per germline. The chain's CDR3 is CSVAQDRGYEQCV. The CDR3 nucleotides read TGCAGCGTTGCCCAAGACAGGGGCTACGAGCAGTGCGTC.

As for this clonotype: Since the CDR3 does not end with the conserved phenylalanine or tryptophan, this likely comes from a read error. The rearrangement uses TRBV28 and TRBJ1-1, with D uncertain. The V gene lost 3 bases and the J gene lost 9 bases, with 11 bases spanning the gap. There are 12 residues in the CDR3. The V gene's germline CDR1 is MDHEN and CDR2 SYDVKM. CDR3 loop: CASSLIPMKAFV. In DNA form, the CDR3 reads TGTGCCAGCAGTTTGATCCCTATGAAAGCTTTCGTT.

As regards this clonotype: Mismatch with germline at one junction end may stem from a read error. The gene calls are TRBV29-1 and TRBJ2-1; 8 bases are a match to TRBD2. This CDR3 is built from 14 residues. Germline V CDR1 and CDR2: SQVTM, ANQGSEA. CDR3 amino acids: CSVHSGVVYNEQFF. Here the CDR3 DNA reads TGCAGCGTCCATAGCGGGGTGGTCTACAATGAGCAGTTCTTT.

A remark on this clonotype: This likely comes from a read error, as the CDR3 has no conserved phenylalanine or tryptophan at its end. The chain has TRBV11-2 and TRBJ2-7; 12 bases are a match to TRBD2. The CDR3 covers 18 residues. V lost 2 bases, J lost 4 bases, and 12 bases stayed unmatched. Germline loops: CDR1 SGHAT, CDR2 FQNNGV. CDR3 region: CASSLSVGLAGRGYEQYS. The DNA for the CDR3 is TGTGCCAGCAGCTTATCCGTTGGACTAGCGGGAAGGGGGTACGAGCAGTACTCT.

The rearrangement links TRBV12-3 or TRBV12-4 to TRBJ1-1; tentative D call: TRBD1 (5 bases). Trimming took 6 bases from V and 12 from J, leaving 17 bases between them. The CDR3 length is 12 residues. CDR3 bases: TGTGCCAGCAGAGCAGGGAGCACTGGAACTTTCTTT. It translates to CASRAGSTGTFF.

This clonotype was counted ten times or more. The chain recombines TRBV5-1 with TRBJ2-5; 11 bases line up with TRBD2. This CDR3 comprises 16 residues. Trimming cost V 4 bases and J 2 bases; bases outside gene matches: 7. CDR1 and CDR2 from the germline V gene are SGHRS and YFSETQ. In nucleotides, the CDR3 is TGCGCCAGCAGCCCCCTAGCGGGAGGATCACAAGAGACCCAGTACTTC. Translation gives CASSPLAGGSQETQYF. The full variable domain, completed using reference TRBV5-1 and TRBJ2-5, is KAGVTQTPRYLIKTRGQQVTLSCSPISGHRSVSWYQQTPGQGLQFLFEYFSETQRNKGNFPGRFSGRQFSNSRSEMNVSTLELGDSALYLCASSPLAGGSQETQYFGPGTRLLVL.

Turning to this clonotype: At one end, the junction sequence differs from germline, possibly due to a read error. V usage is TRBV4-1 and J usage is TRBJ1-3, with D maybe TRBD1 (6 bases). The CDR3 has 20 amino acids. Germline V lookup: CDR1 MGHRA, CDR2 YSYEKL. DNA for the CDR3: TGCGCCAGCAGCCAACCCTCCGCAGGGGTGGTGCAGCACTCCGGAAACATCATATATTTC. It specifies CASSQPSAGVVQHSGNIIYF.

The V and J genes are TRBV11-2 and TRBJ1-1; D is unclear. The CDR3 is made up of 15 amino acids. The V end was cut by 10 bases, the J end by 1 base, with 19 bases between. Per the germline V gene, CDR1 is SGHAT and CDR2 is FQNNGV. The CDR3 region has the DNA TGTGCCAACAGTTTCAACAGCGGCCCGAACACTGAAGCTTTCTTT. The encoded protein is CANSFNSGPNTEAFF.